Each of the 23 T cell receptor beta chains below was sequenced from the same sample in a study of T cells in women clearing cervical HPV infection (dated by TCRdb to 2016 to 2018). Library prep was done by the immunoSEQ multiplex PCR assay. This immuneACCESS table, as held by TCRdb, lists in-frame sequences with V and J called but not all clones. Of the missing ones, under half trace to an unresolved V gene in checked studies; the others have no known cause. Per the sample table, the count is about 46,000 clones. 35% to 45% of the sample rests with the top ten. The sample was blood buffy coat. These receptors originate from a woman between 18 and 69 years old with a cervical HPV16 infection that either progressed to CIN3+ or cleared (not recorded which).

In regard to this clone: The read gets to within 3 residues of the CDR3 end, and the germline J gene fills in the rest. The rearrangement uses TRBV7-8 and TRBJ2-5; D is unclear. CDR3 length: 16 residues. Germline V gene data show CDR1 as SGHVS and CDR2 as FQNEAQ. V lost 4 bases and J 5 bases, leaving 20 bases between the germline ends. The sequenced CDR3 bases are TGTGCCAGCAGCTCGCGCCGTGAATCGGGTGGGGAGACC. This translates into CASSSRRESGGET. From start to end, the CDR3 is CASSSRRESGGETQYF.

Points on this clone: The missing CDR3 end, 3 residues past where the read stops, is filled in from the germline J gene. V gene TRBV19 combines with J gene TRBJ1-6; no definite D call. The CDR3 is 13 residues long. Trimming pared 5 bases from V and 10 bases from J, leaving 12 bases between. Germline V CDR1 and CDR2: LNHDA, SQIVND (reference sequence). CDR3 amino acids: CASSRSEGSPLHF. The sequenced part of the CDR3 DNA is TGTGCCAGTAGTCGATCAGAAGGGTCACCC.

Concerning this clone itself: The read finishes 3 residues shy of the CDR3 end, and the germline J gene is used to complete it. The V gene is TRBV19, the J gene TRBJ2-1; D call uncertain. Per the germline V gene, CDR1 is LNHDA and CDR2 is SQIVND (reference sequence). CDR3 size: 12 residues. V lost 5 bases and J 5 bases, leaving 7 bases between the germline ends. CDR3 DNA (partial): TGTGCCAGTAGTCCGCGAGACAATGAG. This translates into CASSPRDNE. In full, the CDR3 is CASSPRDNEQFF.

Points on this clone: The read terminates 3 residues before the CDR3 end, so the remaining end is supplied by the germline J gene. Other DNA sequences in the same sample also yield this CDR3. This chain uses TRBV19 with TRBJ1-3, with 8 bases identical to TRBD1. The CDR3 length is 15 residues. Germline V lookup: CDR1 LNHDA, CDR2 SQIVND (reference sequence). Germline trimming cut 9 bases from V and 1 base from J; bases unmatched to any gene: 8. The sequenced CDR3 bases are TGTGCCAGCGGACAGGGTTCCTTGTCTGGAAACACC. This sequence encodes CASGQGSLSGNT. The entire CDR3 reads CASGQGSLSGNTIYF. The entire variable domain, with the rest obtained from reference TRBV19 and TRBJ1-3, is as follows: DGGITQSPKYLFRKEGQNVTLSCEQNLNHDAMYWYRQDPGQGLRLIYYSQIVNDFQKGDIAEGYSVSREKKESFPLTVTSAQKNPTAFYLCASGQGSLSGNTIYFGEGSWLTVV.

Concerning this clone: The CDR3 end lies 3 residues beyond the end of the read and is filled in from the germline J gene. V gene TRBV5-5 combines with J gene TRBJ1-2; TRBD1 is a possible D gene (6 bases). The CDR3 length is 15 residues. Germline V gives CDR1 SGHKS, CDR2 YYEKEE (reference sequence). The V and J ends lost 3 bases and 6 bases respectively, with 18 bases between them. The CDR3 loop is CASSSEDSAWNGYTF. CDR3 DNA (partial): TGTGCCAGCAGCTCGGAGGACAGTGCCTGGAATGGC.

As concerns this clone: The read stops 3 residues short of the end of the CDR3; the missing end is completed from the germline J gene. The genes are TRBV6-2 or TRBV6-3 and TRBJ2-1, with D unresolved. Between the trimmed V and J ends, which lost 2 bases and 5 bases, there was a span of 4 bases. The CDR3 has 12 amino acids. Germline CDR1 is MNHEY and CDR2 is SVGEGT. The CDR3 bases that were read are TGTGCCAGCAGTTACGTCAACAATGAG. It specifies CASSYVNNE. The entire CDR3 sequence reads CASSYVNNEQFF.

As regards this clone: The read falls 3 residues short of the CDR3 end, and the missing part is taken from the germline J gene. This chain uses TRBV20-1 with TRBJ2-5; D is perhaps TRBD1 (6 bases). This CDR3 is built from 15 residues. With 5 bases removed from V and 0 bases from J, the gap between germline ends came to 16 bases. Germline CDR1 reads DFQATT; CDR2 reads SNEGSKA (reference sequence). The CDR3 here is CSAGPDSKYQETQYF. The covered CDR3 bases are TGCAGTGCTGGTCCGGACAGCAAATACCAAGAGACC.

With regard to this clone: The CDR3 goes on 3 residues after the read ends, and that part is filled in from the germline J gene. This chain uses TRBV7-2 with TRBJ2-4; D is uncertain. Germline CDR1 and CDR2: SGHTA and FQGNSA. This CDR3 contains 14 residues. The CDR3 DNA, read in part, is TGTGCCAGCAGCTTAGACTCCCGGAACTATGGT. Protein: CASSLDSRNYG. The full CDR3 sequence reads CASSLDSRNYGQYF.

For this clone: The DNA ends 3 residues before the CDR3 does, and the rest of the CDR3 is filled in from the germline J gene. Other nucleotide sequences in the sample specify the same CDR3. V gene TRBV19 combines with J gene TRBJ1-3, with D perhaps TRBD1 (5 bases). Germline V lookup: CDR1 LNHDA, CDR2 SQIVND (reference sequence). V lost 7 bases, J lost 1 base, and 17 bases lay in between. The CDR3 is 16 residues long. CDR3 loop: CASKKDQGESGNTIYF. CDR3 DNA, as far as it was read: TGTGCCAGTAAAAAGGACCAAGGGGAATCTGGAAACACC.

The CDR3 sequence is CASSSQTLETQYF. The DNA read from the CDR3 is TGTGCCAGTAGTAGCCAGACCCTAGAGACT. The chain has TRBV19 and TRBJ2-4; D is uncertain. Coverage ceases 3 residues before the CDR3 finishes, and the germline J gene fills in the end. Germline V gene sequence: CDR1 LNHDA, CDR2 SQIVND (reference sequence). CDR3 length: 13 amino acids. Drawing the rest from reference TRBV19 and TRBJ2-4, the complete variable domain is DGGITQSPKYLFRKEGQNVTLSCEQNLNHDAMYWYRQDPGQGLRLIYYSQIVNDFQKGDIAEGYSVSREKKESFPLTVTSAQKNPTAFYLCASSSQTLETQYFGAGTRLSVL.

As for this clone: The DNA ends 3 residues before the CDR3 does, and the rest of the CDR3 is filled in from the germline J gene. The genes are TRBV18 and TRBJ1-5, with D possibly TRBD1 on 6 matching bases. This CDR3 has 14 amino acids. The germline V gene encodes CDR1 KGHSH and CDR2 LQKENI. The germline V and J ends were trimmed by 3 bases and 4 bases, with 10 bases remaining between them. This CDR3 reads CASSPSGTNQPQHF. The DNA read from the CDR3 is TGTGCCAGCTCACCTTCCGGGACAAATCAGCCC.

On this clone: Coverage ceases 3 residues before the CDR3 finishes, and the germline J gene fills in the end. The chain couples TRBV2 to TRBJ2-3; D is possibly TRBD1 or TRBD2 (5 bases each). This CDR3 region has 15 residues. The germline V gene encodes CDR1 SNHLY and CDR2 FYNNEI. The CDR3 sequence: CASSEQGVGEETQYF. The part of the CDR3 DNA that was read is TGTGCCAGCAGTGAACAGGGAGTAGGCGAAGAGACG. The variable domain in full, with the rest retrieved from reference TRBV2 and TRBJ2-3, is EPEVTQTPSHQVTQMGQEVILRCVPISNHLYFYWYRQILGQKVEFLVSFYNNEISEKSEIFDDQFSVERPDGSNFTLKIRSTKLEDSAMYFCASSEQGVGEETQYFGPGTRLTVL.

On this clone itself: The missing CDR3 end, 3 residues past where the read stops, is filled in from the germline J gene. The chain links TRBV5-1 to TRBJ2-1; 14 bases match TRBD2. The germline V gene has CDR1 SGHRS and CDR2 YFSETQ. V was clipped by 4 bases and J by 7 bases; unmatched bases: 7. CDR3 size: 16 residues. The CDR3 loop reads CASSTGTSGGVNEQFF. The sequenced CDR3 bases are TGCGCCAGCAGCACTGGGACTAGCGGGGGTGTGAATGAG.

With regard to this clone: The read comes to an end 3 residues before the CDR3 does, leaving the germline J gene to fill in the end. The chain links TRBV10-3 to TRBJ1-5; D not certain. V was cut by 6 bases and J by 0 bases, with 6 bases left in between. Per the germline V gene, CDR1 is ENHRY and CDR2 is SYGVKD. The CDR3 extends over 13 amino acids. The sequenced part of the CDR3 DNA is TGTGCCATCAGAGTAGATAGCAATCAGCCC. Its translation is CAIRVDSNQP. The complete CDR3 sequence is CAIRVDSNQPQHF.

Details on this clone: The read ends 3 residues before the CDR3 terminus; that terminus is restored from the germline J gene. The chain has TRBV20-1 and TRBJ1-6, with 9 bases fitting TRBD1. The germline gives CDR1 DFQATT, CDR2 SNEGSKA (reference sequence). This CDR3 has 14 residues. V shed 0 bases and J 10 bases; nucleotides not matched to a gene: 4. The CDR3 is CSARDDRGLSPLHF. CDR3 DNA (partial): TGCAGTGCTAGAGATGACAGGGGGTTATCACCC.

With respect to this clone: The read ends 3 residues early relative to the CDR3; the germline J gene fills the gap. The V call is TRBV6-2 or TRBV6-3, the J call TRBJ2-1; D may be TRBD1 (6 bases). This CDR3 region has 13 residues. From germline, CDR1 is MNHEY and CDR2 SVGEGT. Trimming stripped 5 bases from V and 7 bases from J, with 12 bases between. Partial CDR3 DNA: TGTGCCAGCAGTCACATCAGGGGAAATGAG. Encoded protein: CASSHIRGNE. The whole CDR3 is CASSHIRGNEQFF.

Of note for this clone: The read ends 3 residues early relative to the CDR3; the germline J gene fills the gap. This chain uses TRBV7-9 with TRBJ1-5; TRBD1 might be the D (5 bases). Germline V lookup: CDR1 SEHNR, CDR2 FQNEAQ (reference sequence). This CDR3 is built from 14 residues. Deletions cut 5 bases from V and 4 bases from J, with 12 bases between. CDR3 sequence reads: CASSPPDSNQPQHF. The CDR3 DNA, read in part, is TGTGCCAGCAGCCCCCCTGACAGTAATCAGCCC.

In regard to this clone: The read terminates 3 residues ahead of where the CDR3 ends, so the germline J gene completes it. The chain recombines TRBV7-6 with TRBJ2-7; 10 bases agree with TRBD2. The CDR3 consists of 15 residues. Germline loops: CDR1 SGHVS, CDR2 FNYEAQ. The V segment lost 5 bases and the J segment 5 bases; nucleotides outside the gene matches: 9. Partial CDR3 DNA: TGTGCCAGCAGCCTGTTAAGCGGGGGGGGCGACGAG. This encodes CASSLLSGGGDE. The CDR3 as a whole reads CASSLLSGGGDEQYF.

Points on this clone: This sample also contains other DNA sequences that code for the same CDR3. The covered CDR3 bases are TGTGCCGCGAGACAGGGGGCGCTTGTTTCGCCC. This encodes CAARQGALVSP. The whole CDR3 reads CAARQGALVSPLHF. The chain links TRBV30 to TRBJ1-6, with TRBD1 matching 10 bases. The CDR3 goes on 3 residues after the read ends, and that part is filled in from the germline J gene. Germline assignment: CDR1 GTSNPN and CDR2 SVGIG (reference sequence). The CDR3 sequence is 14 residues long. Combining the CDR3 with reference TRBV30 and TRBJ1-6 gives the whole variable domain SQTIHQWPATLVQPVGSPLSLECTVEGTSNPNLYWYRQAAGRGLQLLFYSVGIGQISSEVPQNLSASRPQDRQFILSSKKLLLSDSGFYLCAARQGALVSPLHFGNGTRLTVT.

Comments on this clone: The CDR3 is cut off 3 residues early in the read; its end comes from the germline J gene. The V gene is TRBV7-9, the J gene TRBJ1-4, with TRBD1 as a possible D gene (5 bases). Germline V CDR1 and CDR2: SEHNR, FQNEAQ (reference sequence). The V gene lost 5 bases and the J gene lost 2 bases, with 9 bases spanning the gap. The CDR3 runs to 14 residues. The CDR3 protein is CASSHRQTNEKLFF. Incomplete CDR3 DNA: TGTGCCAGCAGCCACAGACAGACTAATGAAAAA.

Comment on this clone: Read sequence stops 3 residues before the CDR3 end, and the germline J gene provides the missing end. V and J are TRBV2 and TRBJ1-5; D might be TRBD1 (5 bases). Per germline, CDR1 SNHLY and CDR2 FYNNEI. The V and J ends lost 4 bases and 6 bases respectively, with 16 bases between them. The length of the CDR3 is 15 residues. CDR3 residues: CASSVTPGKGQPQHF. Partial CDR3 DNA: TGTGCCAGCAGTGTGACTCCAGGGAAAGGTCAGCCC.

Comments on this clone: The DNA ends 3 residues before the CDR3 does, and the rest of the CDR3 is filled in from the germline J gene. The chain has TRBV20-1 and TRBJ2-7; a weak D match, TRBD1 (6 bases). The CDR3 is made up of 12 amino acids. V was pared by 6 bases and J by 3 bases, with 12 bases between. Per germline, CDR1 DFQATT and CDR2 SNEGSKA (reference sequence). The sequenced part of the CDR3 DNA is TGCAGTGCGGCAGGGGATAACTACGAG. Translating it yields CSAAGDNYE. The whole CDR3 sequence is CSAAGDNYEQYF.

About this clone: The CDR3 end falls 3 residues outside the read, so it is completed with the germline J gene. This sequence joins TRBV7-8 and TRBJ1-1; the D is unclear. Trimming left V 1 base short and J 7 bases short, with 7 bases between. Germline values: CDR1 SGHVS, CDR2 FQNEAQ. The CDR3 totals 12 residues. Partial CDR3 DNA: TGTGCCAGCAGCTTAGGCCGGGGTGAA. Translation gives CASSLGRGE. The whole CDR3 is CASSLGRGEAFF. The full variable domain, in which reference TRBV7-8 and TRBJ1-1 provide the parts outside the CDR3, is GAGVSQSPRYKVAKRGQDVALRCDPISGHVSLFWYQQALGQGPEFLTYFQNEAQLDKSGLPSDRFFAERPEGSVSTLKIQRTQQEDSAVYLCASSLGRGEAFFGQGTRLTVV.